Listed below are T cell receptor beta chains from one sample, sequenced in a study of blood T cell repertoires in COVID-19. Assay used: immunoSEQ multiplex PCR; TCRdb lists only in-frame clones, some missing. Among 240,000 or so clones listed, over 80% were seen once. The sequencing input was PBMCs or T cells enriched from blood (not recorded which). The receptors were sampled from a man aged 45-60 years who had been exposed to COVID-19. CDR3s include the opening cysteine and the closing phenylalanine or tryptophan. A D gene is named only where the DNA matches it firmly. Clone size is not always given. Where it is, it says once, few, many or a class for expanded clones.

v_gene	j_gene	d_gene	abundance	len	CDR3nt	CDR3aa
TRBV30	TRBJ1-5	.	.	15	TGTGCCTGGAGTGTACTGCTGGGGGCAGATCAGCCCCAGCATTTT	CAWSVLLGADQPQHF
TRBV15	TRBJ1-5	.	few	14	TGTGCCACCAGCACCCTCCAGGGGCCTCAGCCCCAGCATTTT	CATSTLQGPQPQHF
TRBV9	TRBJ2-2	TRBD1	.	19	TGTGCCAGCAGCTACCAAATGGCTTTCGGGACAGGGGTAACCGGGGAGCTGTTTTTT	CASSYQMAFGTGVTGELFF
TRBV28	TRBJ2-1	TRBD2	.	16	TGTGCCAGCAGTTTCGGACTAGCGGGGGCATACAATGAGCAGTTCTTC	CASSFGLAGAYNEQFF
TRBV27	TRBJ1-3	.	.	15	TGTGCCAGCAGTCCCTCCCGGAGCTCTGGAAACACCATATATTTT	CASSPSRSSGNTIYF
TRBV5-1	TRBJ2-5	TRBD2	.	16	TGCGCCAGCAGCTTCTCTAGCGGGAGGTCCCAAGAGACCCAGTACTTC	CASSFSSGRSQETQYF
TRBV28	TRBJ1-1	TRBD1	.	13	TGTGCCAGCTTACTCCGGGACAGGGCTGAAGCTTTCTTT	CASLLRDRAEAFF
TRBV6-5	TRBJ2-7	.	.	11	TGTGCCAGCAGTTCAGGGAATGAGCAGTACTTC	CASSSGNEQYF
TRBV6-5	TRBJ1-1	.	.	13	TGTGCCAGCACCCCAGGAACGAACACTGAAGCTTTCTTT	CASTPGTNTEAFF
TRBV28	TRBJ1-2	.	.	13	TGTGCCAGCAAGTCCGGGGTGAACTATGGCTACACCTTC	CASKSGVNYGYTF
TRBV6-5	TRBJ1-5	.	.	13	TGTGCCAGCAGCACACACAGGATCGAGCCCCAGCATTTT	CASSTHRIEPQHF
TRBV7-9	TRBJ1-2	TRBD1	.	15	TGTGCCAGCAGCTTAGTAGGGACAGGGAGCTATGGCTACACCTTC	CASSLVGTGSYGYTF
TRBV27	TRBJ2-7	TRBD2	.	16	TGTGCCAGCAGTCCTCAACTAGCGGGGCCTACACTCAAGCAGTACTTC	CASSPQLAGPTLKQYF
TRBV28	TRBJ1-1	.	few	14	TGTGCCAGCAGCTTATCCCCGGGGTACACTGAAGCTTTCTTT	CASSLSPGYTEAFF
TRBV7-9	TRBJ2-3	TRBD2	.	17	TGTGCCAGCAGCTACTCCCGGACTAGCGGGGCCACAGATACGCAGTATTTT	CASSYSRTSGATDTQYF
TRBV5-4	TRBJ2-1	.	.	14	TGTGCCACTGCCGGGTCGAGCTCCTACAATGAGCAGTTCTTC	CATAGSSSYNEQFF
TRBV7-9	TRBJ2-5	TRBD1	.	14	TGTGCCAGCAGCTCGACCCGGGACAGGGTAGACCAGTACTTC	CASSSTRDRVDQYF
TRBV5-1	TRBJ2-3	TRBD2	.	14	TGCGCCAGCAGCTTGGGCGCGGGAGTAGATACGCAGTATTTT	CASSLGAGVDTQYF
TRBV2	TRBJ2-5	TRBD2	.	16	TGTGCCAGCAGCGCCTTAAGGCTAGCGGGGAAAGAGACCCAGTACTTC	CASSALRLAGKETQYF
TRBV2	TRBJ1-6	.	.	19	TGTGCCAGCAGGGCGTGGTGGACAGCCCTGAGCTCCTATAATTCACCCCTCCACTTT	CASRAWWTALSSYNSPLHF
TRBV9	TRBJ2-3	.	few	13	TGTGCCAGCAGCGTAGCTTTCGGGGATACGCAGTATTTT	CASSVAFGDTQYF
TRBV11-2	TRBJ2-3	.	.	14	TGTGCCAGCAGCTTAGACCTTAGCACAGATACGCAGTATTTT	CASSLDLSTDTQYF
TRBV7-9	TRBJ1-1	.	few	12	TGTGCCAGCAGCCTCGGACAGCCAGAAGCTTTCTTT	CASSLGQPEAFF
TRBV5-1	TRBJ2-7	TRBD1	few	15	TGCGCCAGCAGCCCAGGGGACAGGGGGATCGGCGAGCAGTACTTC	CASSPGDRGIGEQYF
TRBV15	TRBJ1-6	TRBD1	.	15	TGTGCCACCAGCCCAATTCCCTCAGGGGGGACACCCCTCCACTTT	CATSPIPSGGTPLHF
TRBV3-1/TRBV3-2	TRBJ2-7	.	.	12	TGTGCCAGCAGCCTCGGGACATACGAGCAGTACTTC	CASSLGTYEQYF
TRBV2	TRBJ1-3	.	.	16	TGTGCCAGCAGTGAAAATCGGGTTTTGTCCGGAAACACCATATATTTT	CASSENRVLSGNTIYF
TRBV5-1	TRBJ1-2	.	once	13	TGCGCCAGCAGCTTGCCTTCGAACTATGGCTACACCTTC	CASSLPSNYGYTF
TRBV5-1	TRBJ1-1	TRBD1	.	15	TGCGCCAGCAGCCGCGGGACAGTACATAACACTGAAGCTTTCTTT	CASSRGTVHNTEAFF
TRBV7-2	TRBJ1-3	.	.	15	TGTGCCAGCAGCGGAGGCTCGGGACTTGGAAACACCATATATTTT	CASSGGSGLGNTIYF
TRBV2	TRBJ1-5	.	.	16	TGTGCCAGCAGTGTTAATGTGGGGAGGGGCAATCAGCCCCAGCATTTT	CASSVNVGRGNQPQHF
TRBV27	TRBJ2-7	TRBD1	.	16	TGTGCCAGCAGTTCTCCCAGTATGACAGGGGCGTACGAGCAGTACTTC	CASSSPSMTGAYEQYF
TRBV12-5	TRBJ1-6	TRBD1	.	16	TGTGCTAGTGGTTTTGAAACCGGGACAGGGACTTCACCCCTCCACTTT	CASGFETGTGTSPLHF
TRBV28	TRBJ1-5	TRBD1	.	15	TGTGCCAGCAGTTTAGGGGGCAGGGGGCATCAGCCCCAGCATTTT	CASSLGGRGHQPQHF
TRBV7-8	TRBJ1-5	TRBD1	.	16	TGTGCCAGCAGCCCGAGGACAGGGCAGAAAAATCAGCCCCAGCATTTT	CASSPRTGQKNQPQHF
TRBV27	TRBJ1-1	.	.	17	TGTGCCAGCGGGCTGGTTGGGGGGGCTCAAGGACCCACTGAAGCTTTCTTT	CASGLVGGAQGPTEAFF
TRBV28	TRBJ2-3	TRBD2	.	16	TGTGCCAGCAGTTCATTACGCGGGGGGGCCGAAGATACGCAGTATTTT	CASSSLRGGAEDTQYF
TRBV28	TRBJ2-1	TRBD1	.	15	TGTGCCAGCAGTTTGGGAGACAGGGCATACAATGAGCAGTTCTTC	CASSLGDRAYNEQFF
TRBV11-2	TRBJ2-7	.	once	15	TGTGCCAGCAGCTTACGGGGGACGACCAACTACGAGCAGTACTTC	CASSLRGTTNYEQYF
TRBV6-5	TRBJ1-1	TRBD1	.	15	TGTGCCAGCAGAGACAGGGGGCAAGGGGACACTGAAGCTTTCTTT	CASRDRGQGDTEAFF
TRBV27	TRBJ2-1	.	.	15	TGTGCCAGCAGTTTATCGATAAAAGGGGAGGACGAGCAGTTCTTC	CASSLSIKGEDEQFF
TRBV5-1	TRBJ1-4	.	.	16	TGCGCCAGCAGCTTGGCCTCAGGGGTAAGGGGTGAAAAACTGTTTTTT	CASSLASGVRGEKLFF